The entry below describes one TCR beta chain. The data are from a study of blood T cell repertoires in COVID-19. Looking at the study overall: Italy, Spain and the United States were the sources of the convalescent and acute COVID-19 samples. T cells, B-cell-depleted T cells, or PBMCs provided the cDNA or gDNA that served as material.

Original processing notes: Counts of nucleated cells, estimated from reference gene primer amplification, were obtained. Clones were read by immunoSEQ multiplex PCR, and TCRdb kept only the in-frame ones, dropping some. From that table come the V and J calls and clone size; the DNA was used to work out D and trimming. The sample includes about 190,000 clones, about four fifths of them seen just once. The material sequenced was peripheral blood. This TCR derives from a man between 60 and 75 years old with acute or convalescent COVID-19.

The chain's CDR3 is CSASGTNRGRAYGYTF. CDR3 nucleotides: TGCAGTGCTAGTGGTACGAACAGGGGGCGCGCCTATGGCTACACCTTC. The V and J genes are TRBV20-1 and TRBJ1-2, with TRBD1 matching over 9 bases. The CDR3 extends over 16 amino acids. CDR1 and CDR2 from the germline V gene are DFQATT and SNEGSKA (reference sequence). J gave up 4 bases and V 3 bases, and 12 bases lay outside the gene matches.